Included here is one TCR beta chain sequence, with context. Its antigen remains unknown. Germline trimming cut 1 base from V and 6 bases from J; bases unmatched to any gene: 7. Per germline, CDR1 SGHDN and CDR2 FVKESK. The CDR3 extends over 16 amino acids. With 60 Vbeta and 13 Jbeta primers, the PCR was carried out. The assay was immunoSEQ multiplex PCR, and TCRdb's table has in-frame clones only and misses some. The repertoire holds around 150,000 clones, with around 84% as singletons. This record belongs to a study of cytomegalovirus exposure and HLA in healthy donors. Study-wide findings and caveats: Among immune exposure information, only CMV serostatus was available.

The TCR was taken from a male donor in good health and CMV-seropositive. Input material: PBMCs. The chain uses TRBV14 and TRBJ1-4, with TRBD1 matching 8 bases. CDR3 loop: CASSQAGQGLDEKLFF. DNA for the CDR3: TGTGCCAGCAGCCAAGCAGGACAGGGACTGGATGAAAAACTGTTTTTT.